These 10 T cell receptor beta chains were sequenced from one sample in a study of graft-versus-host responses after intestinal transplantation. Repertoires were generated with immunoSEQ multiplex PCR, while TCRdb's copy carries only in-frame clones and drops some. The sample has about 59,000 clones; roughly 93% are singletons. No antigens are known for them. Sequencing used unstimulated CD4+ T cells sorted from spleen or lymph node cells, obtained before transplant. The receptors were gathered from a human donor who was the organ donor for an intestinal transplant.

The chain employs TRBV23-1 and TRBJ2-7, with 14 bases that match TRBD2. TRBV23-1 is an open reading frame, and its role is uncertain. The CDR3 totals 16 residues. The V segment lost 5 bases and the J segment 6 bases; nucleotides outside the gene matches: 9. DNA for the CDR3: TGCGCCAGCAGTAAGGGACTAGCGGGGGAAAACTTCGAGCAGTACTTC. Translation: CASSKGLAGENFEQYF.

The chain carries TRBV7-2 and TRBJ1-5; D not certain. CDR1 SGHTA and CDR2 FQGNSA come from the germline V gene. The CDR3 is made up of 13 amino acids. Trimming removed 5 bases at V and 7 bases at J, with 12 bases between. CDR3 nucleotides: TGTGCCAGCAGCCAACGGTCGGGGCAGCCCCAGCATTTT. It translates to CASSQRSGQPQHF. Together with reference TRBV7-2 and TRBJ1-5, the CDR3 gives the full variable domain: GAGVSQSPSNKVTEKGKDVELRCDPISGHTALYWYRQSLGQGLEFLIYFQGNSAPDKSGLPSDRFSAERTGGSVSTLTIQRTQQEDSAVYLCASSQRSGQPQHFGDGTRLSIL.

J is TRBJ1-6 and V is TRBV5-4; D is perhaps TRBD1 (5 bases). Germline V CDR1 and CDR2: SGHNT, YYREEE (reference sequence). V lost 5 bases to trimming and J lost 7 bases, with 16 bases between them. This CDR3 region has 15 residues. The CDR3 region is CASSLPGRGNSPLHF. The DNA for the CDR3 is TGTGCCAGCAGTCTCCCCGGCCGGGGGAATTCACCCCTCCACTTT.

This clone was detected once. The chain joins TRBV7-6 to TRBJ1-5, with D unresolved. The CDR3 spans 15 residues. The V end lost 1 base, the J end lost 4 bases, and 11 bases lay between the germline ends. CDR1 and CDR2 (germline): SGHVS, FNYEAQ. The CDR3, as DNA: TGTGCCAGCAGCTTAGAAGATCGGGTTAATCAGCCCCAGCATTTT. Translated, it gives CASSLEDRVNQPQHF.

The genes are TRBV19 and TRBJ2-3, with a weak D call TRBD1 (6 bases). The ends were cut back, 7 bases at V and 6 bases at J, with 17 bases in the middle. Germline V gives CDR1 LNHDA, CDR2 SQIVND (reference sequence). This CDR3 comprises 14 residues. The CDR3 sequence is CASTLGGSRDTQYF. The DNA for the CDR3 is TGTGCCAGTACATTAGGGGGTTCCCGTGATACGCAGTATTTT.

The J gene is TRBJ1-6, the V gene TRBV19; no definite D call. CDR1 and CDR2 from the germline V gene are LNHDA and SQIVND (reference sequence). V was shortened by 8 bases and J by 9 bases, with 14 bases between the two germline ends. This CDR3 comprises 13 residues. CDR3 bases: TGTGCCAGTGCGCAGACTATTAGTTCACCCCTCCACTTT. Encoded protein: CASAQTISSPLHF.

In the case of this clone: The same CDR3 also results from other DNA sequences found in this sample. The genes are TRBV5-1 and TRBJ1-1, with D possibly TRBD1 on 5 matching bases. This CDR3 is 15 amino acids long. CDR1 is SGHRS and CDR2 is YFSETQ in the germline V gene. With 4 bases removed from V and 1 base from J, the gap between germline ends came to 14 bases. The CDR3 sequence: CASSGGLTSNTEAFF. In nucleotides, the CDR3 is TGCGCCAGCAGCGGGGGACTAACTTCGAACACTGAAGCTTTCTTT.

The chain combines TRBV21-1 with TRBJ1-2. TRBV21-1 is labeled a pseudogene. There are 18 residues in the CDR3. The DNA of the CDR3 is TGTGCCAGCAGCAACCAAAAAGGGAGCGGGCCCCCATGGCATGGCTACACCTTC. This sequence encodes CASSNQKGSGPPWHGYTF.

The chain combines TRBV5-4 with TRBJ1-4; D is ambiguous. This CDR3 region has 17 residues. The germline gives CDR1 SGHNT, CDR2 YYREEE (reference sequence). V lost 0 bases and J 0 bases, leaving 12 bases between the germline ends. This CDR3 reads CASSLEAPRATNEKLFF. The CDR3, as DNA: TGTGCCAGCAGCTTGGAGGCCCCAAGGGCAACTAATGAAAAACTGTTTTTT.

This clone appeared a single time. This sequence joins TRBV7-2 and TRBJ2-3, with D maybe TRBD2 (5 bases). The CDR3 is made up of 15 amino acids. Trimming pared 5 bases from V and 0 bases from J, leaving 12 bases between. In germline, CDR1 is SGHTA, CDR2 FQGNSA. CDR3 in DNA: TGTGCCAGCAGCGTGGGAGCATCCAGCACAGATACGCAGTATTTT. It translates to CASSVGASSTDTQYF.